These 16 T cell receptor beta chains share one sample of origin, sequenced in a study of shared T cell receptors in the human thymus. The method was immunoSEQ multiplex PCR; TCRdb's version includes in-frame clones alone and lacks a portion of them. The sample has 500,000 to 850,000 clones, around 87% seen once. These records were also assigned to another study, of human thymus T cells.

The specimen sequenced was thymocytes. The receptors come from a boy under three years old with a congenital heart defect.

The chain links TRBV2 to TRBJ2-1, with 13 bases lining up with TRBD2. The germline V gene has CDR1 SNHLY and CDR2 FYNNEI. There are 19 residues in the CDR3. V lost 1 base to trimming and J lost 6 bases; unmatched junction nucleotides: 12. CDR3 region: CASSEGTSGGLHLSNEQFF. The CDR3 nucleotides read TGTGCCAGCAGTGAAGGGACTAGCGGGGGACTTCACCTCTCCAATGAGCAGTTCTTC.

This clone was seen more than once but under ten times. The chain combines TRBV30 with TRBJ2-7, with TRBD1 matching 7 bases. Germline values: CDR1 GTSNPN, CDR2 SVGIG (reference sequence). Unmatched junction bases numbered 6, after V lost 2 bases and J lost 5 bases. The CDR3 contains 13 residues. The CDR3 DNA reads TGTGCCTGGAGTAAGGACAGGCGGGACGAGCAGTACTTC. Translated, it gives CAWSKDRRDEQYF.

The V gene is TRBV5-1, the J gene TRBJ2-1; TRBD2 matches at 7 bases. V lost 2 bases, J lost 2 bases, and 16 bases stayed unmatched. CDR1 is SGHRS and CDR2 is YFSETQ in the germline V gene. CDR3 length: 19 amino acids. CDR3 DNA sequence: TGCGCCAGCAGCTTCGGACCTAGCGGCCGGTGGGGCACCTACAATGAGCAGTTCTTC. This codes for CASSFGPSGRWGTYNEQFF.

The rearrangement uses TRBV28 and TRBJ2-7; TRBD1 is a possible D gene (6 bases). Trimming took off 3 bases at V and 4 bases at J, with 13 bases between the two ends. The CDR3 consists of 14 residues. CDR1 is MDHEN and CDR2 is SYDVKM in the germline V gene. The CDR3: CASSFPGTLYEQYF. DNA for the CDR3: TGTGCCAGCAGTTTCCCCGGGACACTTTACGAGCAGTACTTC. The complete variable domain, with remaining parts taken from reference TRBV28 and TRBJ2-7, reads DVKVTQSSRYLVKRTGEKVFLECVQDMDHENMFWYRQDPGLGLRLIYFSYDVKMKEKGDIPEGYSVSREKKERFSLILESASTNQTSMYLCASSFPGTLYEQYFGPGTRLTVT.

The chain is built from TRBV6-5 and TRBJ2-7; 7 bases are a match to TRBD1. Per the germline V gene, CDR1 is MNHEY and CDR2 is SVGAGI. V lost 6 bases to trimming and J lost 5 bases; unmatched junction nucleotides: 4. The CDR3 runs to 12 residues. The CDR3 DNA reads TGTGCCAGCAGACAGACAGGGAACGAGCAGTACTTC. Its translation is CASRQTGNEQYF.

V gene TRBV7-9 combines with J gene TRBJ1-4; D not certain. V dropped 4 bases and J dropped 8 bases, with 8 bases sitting between them. Germline CDR1 SEHNR, CDR2 FQNEAQ (reference sequence). The CDR3 consists of 12 residues. CDR3: CASSYSGEKLFF. DNA of the CDR3: TGTGCCAGCAGCTATTCCGGGGAAAAACTGTTTTTT.

The CDR3 here is CASSQVVTRETEAFF. As DNA, the CDR3 is TGCGCCAGCAGCCAAGTAGTGACTCGAGAAACTGAAGCTTTCTTT. The chain carries TRBV4-3 and TRBJ1-1, with D unclear. Per the germline V gene, CDR1 is LGHNA and CDR2 is YSLEER. V was trimmed by 1 base and J by 5 bases, leaving 14 bases between them. This CDR3 contains 15 residues.

V is TRBV13 and J is TRBJ2-3, with D tentatively TRBD2 (5 bases). Trimming took 2 bases from V and 3 from J, leaving 15 bases between them. This CDR3 is built from 16 residues. CDR1 is PRHDT and CDR2 is FYEKMQ in the germline V gene (reference sequence). In nucleotides, the CDR3 is TGTGCCAGCAGCTTACCTCTAGGAGGAGGTACAGATACGCAGTATTTT. Protein: CASSLPLGGGTDTQYF. The whole variable domain, remainder taken from reference TRBV13 and TRBJ2-3, is AAGVIQSPRHLIKEKRETATLKCYPIPRHDTVYWYQQGPGQDPQFLISFYEKMQSDKGSIPDRFSAQQFSDYHSELNMSSLELGDSALYFCASSLPLGGGTDTQYFGPGTRLTVL.

The chain recombines TRBV5-1 with TRBJ1-2; tentatively, D is TRBD1 (5 bases). V shed 0 bases and J shed 4 bases, with 13 bases lying between them. The germline V gene encodes CDR1 SGHRS and CDR2 YFSETQ. There are 15 residues in the CDR3. CDR3 region: CASSLVAAGLYGYTF. The CDR3 DNA follows: TGCGCCAGCAGCTTGGTGGCGGCAGGGCTCTATGGCTACACCTTC.

The V call is TRBV28, the J call TRBJ2-3; 8 bases map to TRBD2. V was clipped by 2 bases and J by 3 bases; unmatched bases: 4. There are 15 residues in the CDR3. Germline V gene lookup returns CDR1 MDHEN and CDR2 SYDVKM. The CDR3 DNA follows: TGTGCCAGCAGTTTAAATGCTAGCGGGACAGATACGCAGTATTTT. It yields the protein CASSLNASGTDTQYF.

J is TRBJ1-5 and V is TRBV5-1; the D gene is possibly TRBD1 (6 bases). The V gene lost 1 base and the J gene lost 4 bases, with 12 bases spanning the gap. CDR1 is SGHRS and CDR2 is YFSETQ in the germline V gene. The CDR3 is made up of 15 amino acids. CDR3 residues: CASSLKQGRNQPQHF. CDR3 in DNA: TGCGCCAGCAGCTTGAAACAGGGAAGGAATCAGCCCCAGCATTTT.

This chain connects TRBV5-1 to TRBJ2-7; TRBD2 agrees at 7 bases. This CDR3 has 19 residues. The ends lost 1 base at V and 4 bases at J; junction bases unmatched: 20. Per germline, CDR1 SGHRS and CDR2 YFSETQ. The CDR3 sequence: CASSLIVTVDSRGVYEQYF. CDR3 nucleotide sequence: TGCGCCAGCAGCTTGATAGTTACAGTGGATTCACGGGGGGTGTACGAGCAGTACTTC.

The V call is TRBV6-6, the J call TRBJ2-7; maybe TRBD1 (5 bases). Germline CDR1 MNHNY, CDR2 SVGAGI (reference sequence). CDR3 length equals 14 residues. V shed 3 bases and J shed 3 bases, with 12 bases lying between them. The DNA for the CDR3 is TGTGCCAGCAGTTATCCAGGGCCCCTCTACGAGCAGTACTTC. This codes for CASSYPGPLYEQYF.

The gene calls are TRBV14 and TRBJ1-2; D is possibly TRBD1 (6 bases). There are 14 residues in the CDR3. V was pared by 0 bases and J by 8 bases, with 13 bases between. Germline V gives CDR1 SGHDN, CDR2 FVKESK. CDR3 sequence reads: CASSQEGAGPGYTF. Written as DNA, the CDR3 is TGTGCCAGCAGCCAAGAGGGGGCAGGGCCCGGCTACACCTTC.

The V call is TRBV14, the J call TRBJ2-7; 8 bases agree with TRBD1. Trimming took 3 bases from V and 1 from J; bases not matched to a gene: 11. CDR1 SGHDN and CDR2 FVKESK come from the germline V gene. The CDR3 consists of 17 residues. CDR3 sequence: CASSHRRPGQASYEQYF. The CDR3 DNA reads TGTGCCAGCAGCCACCGTCGCCCGGGACAGGCGTCCTACGAGCAGTACTTC.

The rearrangement links TRBV28 to TRBJ1-2; TRBD1 agrees at 7 bases. With 6 bases clipped from V and 5 bases from J, the junction kept 6 bases outside the gene matches. The CDR3 has 13 residues. Germline values: CDR1 MDHEN, CDR2 SYDVKM. This chain's CDR3 is CASSNQGVYGYTF. CDR3 in DNA: TGTGCCAGCAGCAATCAGGGGGTGTATGGCTACACCTTC.